This is a list of T cell receptor beta chains from one sample in a study of Graves' ophthalmopathy and Graves' hyperthyroidism. TCRdb reprocessed the multiplex PCR reads with MiXCR, giving one entry per CDR3 protein. The sample lists approximately 410,000 distinct CDR3 sequences, 15% occurring once. Sequencing used peripheral blood. All receptors come from a woman under 30 with stable Graves' hyperthyroidism. Both conserved end residues are trimmed from each CDR3.

CDR3aa,j_gene,v_gene
ASSERWNYGYT,TRBJ1-2,TRBV6-1
SASRGAYGYT,TRBJ1-2,TRBV20-1
ASSFRLLTALNTEAF,TRBJ1-1,TRBV6-5
ASSPSRSGVYEQY,TRBJ2-7,TRBV18
ASSQGVGTGGSGSWTGELF,TRBJ2-2,TRBV4-1
ASRGGKQY,TRBJ2-7,TRBV6-5
SVEDETQY,TRBJ2-5,TRBV29-1
ASSLGQFTGELF,TRBJ2-2,TRBV12-3/TRBV12-4
ASSPGGGYGYT,TRBJ1-2,TRBV7-6
ASSSPSEAYNSPLH,TRBJ1-6,TRBV5-1